A single sample is the source of the 5 T cell receptor beta chains below, sequenced in a study of metastatic and nonmetastatic thyroid tumors. TCRdb reassembled clones from the PCR reads with MiXCR. The sample records tens of thousands of clones, around a third being singletons. Not a single patient had been given any form of treatment at any point before undergoing thyroid surgery. Material: blood. These receptor sequences come from a male donor with papillary thyroid cancer or a benign thyroid nodule (not recorded which). Some clones in this sample may be carry-over from other donors' samples.

J is TRBJ2-7 and V is TRBV20-1; 13 positions match TRBD2. This CDR3 contains 16 residues. The junction had 4 bases not matched to a gene; V was cut back by 0 bases and J by 2 bases. Germline values: CDR1 DFQATT, CDR2 SNEGSKA (reference sequence). The chain's CDR3 is CSAREETSGRPYEQYF. CDR3 DNA sequence: TGCAGTGCTAGAGAAGAGACTAGCGGGAGGCCCTACGAGCAGTACTTC.

This clone was counted at least ten times. This chain links TRBV20-1 with TRBJ1-1; D is ambiguous. Deletions cut 2 bases from V and 3 bases from J, with 4 bases between. Germline values: CDR1 DFQATT, CDR2 SNEGSKA (reference sequence). The CDR3 covers 11 residues. The CDR3 DNA follows: TGCAGTGCTAGACGGGACACTGAAGCTTTCTTT. Translation gives CSARRDTEAFF.

This clone came up a few times. The rearrangement joins TRBV6-1 to TRBJ2-7; D is possibly TRBD1 or TRBD2 (7 bases each). V was shortened by 10 bases and J by 0 bases, with 16 bases between the two germline ends. The germline gives CDR1 MNHNS, CDR2 SASEGT. The CDR3 totals 14 residues. The DNA for the CDR3 is TGTGCCAACTCCAGGGGGGGGAGCTCCTACGAGCAGTACTTC. This translates into CANSRGGSSYEQYF.

This clone has a count of ten or more. The chain has TRBV7-9 and TRBJ2-1; D gene uncertain. Deletions cut 1 base from V and 6 bases from J, with 13 bases between. The germline gives CDR1 SEHNR, CDR2 FQNEAQ (reference sequence). This CDR3 is 15 amino acids long. The CDR3 reads CASSLVTGWGNEQFF. For the CDR3, the DNA is TGTGCCAGCAGCTTAGTAACTGGCTGGGGCAATGAGCAGTTCTTC.

V usage is TRBV30 and J usage is TRBJ2-1; D perhaps matches TRBD2 (5 bases). Germline V gene lookup returns CDR1 GTSNPN and CDR2 SVGIG (reference sequence). Trimming left V 0 bases short and J 5 bases short, with 14 bases between. This CDR3 is 15 amino acids long. Here the CDR3 DNA reads TGTGCCTGGAGTGTGACCGGGCGGGCCAACAATGAGCAGTTCTTC. This codes for CAWSVTGRANNEQFF.